This T cell receptor (beta chain) came from a study of vaccination effects on CD4 cells after COVID-19. Whole-study findings and limits: Marked clonal contraction of infection- and vaccine-induced clones was seen late after vaccination. Convalescent patients numbered few in the study; early post-infection timepoints were missing entirely.

TCRdb keeps only in-frame clones here, not all; method: immunoSEQ multiplex PCR. The table includes 70,000 to 75,000 clones, under 75% detected once. Comment on this clone: The antigen remains undetermined.

The V end lost 4 bases, the J end lost 11 bases, and 12 bases lay between the germline ends. Germline V lookup: CDR1 SGHAT, CDR2 FQDESV (reference sequence). The CDR3 is 12 amino acids. Expansion of antigen-specific CD4+ T cells with viral peptide pools was carried out by the ViraFEST assay before sequencing. Cells that had been cultured for nine to eleven days were the source of isolated CD4+ T cells. Nucleocapsid antibodies stayed negative before and after vaccination, showing no earlier SARS-CoV-2 infection. Days 3 and 7 saw half the medium replaced with IL-2 medium. Specimen: CD4+ T cells from PBMCs cultured with HCoV-OC43 spike peptides, collected before COVID-19 vaccination. Subset given: HCoV-OC43 spike overlapping peptide pool stimulation. The chain employs TRBV11-1 and TRBJ2-4; TRBD1 is a possible D gene (7 bases). The origin of this receptor is a human donor who received a COVID-19 vaccine. This chain's CDR3 is CASSSRGAVQYF. Written as DNA, the CDR3 is TGTGCCAGCAGCTCCAGGGGGGCGGTTCAGTACTTC.